The 15 T cell receptor beta chains given below trace back to one sample, sequenced in a study of spatial heterogeneity in lung cancer (dated by TCRdb to between 2018 and 2021). In light of the paper, this sample's time point label describes: blood at routine non-recurrence follow-up after resection. For TCR sequencing, whole RNA was extracted from tumor and nontumor lung tissue, or from cryopreserved PBMC samples, and no cell sorting was done. Receptor libraries were prepared by 5' RACE. This sample was sequenced with a NextSeq 500. TCRdb cleaned the public reads at Q25 with fastp, built clones with MiXCR and kept in-frame beta chains. Each record represents a unique CDR3 protein, reported with the most common genes and DNA among its rows. The sample table holds some 110,000 distinct CDR3 sequences, of which more than 9% were seen once. The ten largest clones take up approximately 17% of the sample.

The material was PBMCs, obtained at follow-up. These TCRs come from a male donor with early-stage non-small cell lung cancer.

The rearrangement uses TRBV12-3 or TRBV12-4 and TRBJ1-1; 7 bases agree with TRBD1. After removal of 6 bases from V and 4 bases from J, the junction contained 8 bases not matched to a gene. This CDR3 has 14 residues. Here the CDR3 DNA reads TGTGCCAGCAGGAAGGGGGCTCAAGGCACTGAAGCTTTCTTT. Translation: CASRKGAQGTEAFF.

The sample holds a few counts of this clonotype. This rearrangement joins TRBV14 to TRBJ2-2; the D is unclear. Germline lookup yields CDR1 SGHDN and CDR2 FVKESK. With 2 bases removed from V and 1 base from J, the gap between germline ends came to 11 bases. The CDR3 is made up of 16 amino acids. DNA of the CDR3: TGTGCCAGCAGCCAATTCAAGGATTTGAACACCGGGGAGCTGTTTTTT. Its translation is CASSQFKDLNTGELFF.

This chain uses TRBV7-3 with TRBJ1-6; D ambiguous. CDR3 length: 12 amino acids. V was trimmed by 4 bases and J by 14 bases, leaving 12 bases between them. Germline CDR1 reads SGHTA; CDR2 reads FQGTGA. The CDR3 bases are TGTGCCAGCAGCTCCCCGCGGGTGGCCCTCCACTTT. As protein: CASSSPRVALHF.

This chain uses TRBV20-1 with TRBJ1-5; 8 bases are a match to TRBD1. The CDR3 is 15 amino acids. Unmatched junction bases numbered 6, after V lost 3 bases and J lost 2 bases. Germline CDR1 reads DFQATT; CDR2 reads SNEGSKA (reference sequence). The CDR3 DNA reads as TGCAGTGCTAGCCAGGGGGCTCAGGGCAATCAGCCCCAGCATTTT. This encodes CSASQGAQGNQPQHF.

This clonotype was observed at least ten times. The chain links TRBV6-6 to TRBJ2-2; no definite D call. Trimming removed 0 bases at V and 4 bases at J, with 3 bases between. CDR1 is MNHNY and CDR2 is SVGAGI in the germline V gene (reference sequence). CDR3 size: 13 residues. The CDR3 loop reads CASSYSSTGELFF. As DNA, the CDR3 is TGTGCCAGCAGTTACTCGTCCACCGGGGAGCTGTTTTTT.

The V call is TRBV28, the J call TRBJ2-5; perhaps TRBD1 as D (5 bases). The CDR3 covers 13 residues. In germline, CDR1 is MDHEN, CDR2 SYDVKM. With 5 bases removed from V and 1 base from J, the gap between germline ends came to 8 bases. The CDR3 protein is CASSKGRQETQYF. DNA for the CDR3: TGTGCCAGCAGTAAGGGGCGCCAAGAGACCCAGTACTTC.

This clonotype was seen ten or more times. The V gene is TRBV4-1, the J gene TRBJ2-6, with 7 bases that match TRBD2. CDR1 and CDR2 (germline): MGHRA, YSYEKL. CDR3 length: 17 amino acids. J lost 4 bases, V lost 0 bases, and 6 bases had no gene match. The CDR3 is CASSQEGGAAGANVLTF. As DNA, the CDR3 is TGCGCCAGCAGCCAAGAGGGAGGGGCCGCCGGGGCCAACGTCCTGACTTTC.

The chain combines TRBV5-1 with TRBJ2-1, with 9 bases that match TRBD2. V was pared by 2 bases and J by 4 bases, with 10 bases of the junction left unmatched. Germline lookup yields CDR1 SGHRS and CDR2 YFSETQ. There are 17 residues in the CDR3. This CDR3 reads CASSFGWPSGAYNEQFF. CDR3 sequence (DNA): TGCGCCAGCAGCTTTGGGTGGCCTAGCGGGGCGTACAATGAGCAGTTCTTC.

This clonotype was detected a few times. This rearrangement joins TRBV20-1 to TRBJ2-7; 9 bases are shared with TRBD1. In germline, CDR1 is DFQATT, CDR2 SNEGSKA (reference sequence). V trimming: 1 base; J trimming: 2 bases; junction bases outside the gene matches: 6. The CDR3 has 15 amino acids. CDR3: CSARAPGTGTYEQYF. In DNA form, the CDR3 reads TGCAGTGCTAGAGCCCCCGGGACAGGGACCTACGAGCAGTACTTC.

This clonotype was detected ten times or more. The chain recombines TRBV6-4 with TRBJ2-3, with D possibly matching TRBD2 (5 bases). V was trimmed by 5 bases and J by 5 bases, leaving 8 bases between them. This CDR3 region has 12 residues. The germline V gene has CDR1 MRHNA and CDR2 SNTAGT. The CDR3 is CASSTEGDTQYF. CDR3 nucleotide sequence: TGTGCCAGCAGTACCGAGGGAGATACGCAGTATTTT.

The chain has TRBV27 and TRBJ2-1; no definite D call. Trimming took 2 bases from V and 6 from J, leaving 8 bases between them. The CDR3 consists of 13 residues. CDR1 is MNHEY, CDR2 SMNVEV, per germline (reference sequence). CDR3 sequence (DNA): TGTGCCAGCAGTTTAGCTGGATCCAATGAGCAGTTCTTC. Its protein product is CASSLAGSNEQFF.

The chain recombines TRBV24-1 with TRBJ2-1; a weak D match, TRBD2 (6 bases). Trimming removed 5 bases from V and 9 bases from J, with 16 bases in between. CDR3 length: 14 residues. CDR1 is KGHDR and CDR2 is SFDVKD in the germline V gene. Here the CDR3 reads CATSVPSDSVEQFF. CDR3 DNA: TGTGCCACCAGTGTCCCTAGCGACTCCGTTGAGCAGTTCTTC.

This clonotype was counted a few times. V usage is TRBV12-3 or TRBV12-4 and J usage is TRBJ2-3; TRBD2 might be the D (5 bases). This CDR3 comprises 14 residues. V lost 2 bases and J 4 bases, leaving 10 bases between the germline ends. The CDR3 DNA reads TGTGCCAGCAGTTTAAGCGGCAGCTCAGATACGCAGTATTTT. Translating it yields CASSLSGSSDTQYF.

This clonotype is categorized as medium-sized. The chain recombines TRBV5-1 with TRBJ1-1; D unresolved. Trimming pared 3 bases from V and 0 bases from J, leaving 9 bases between. Germline-derived CDR1 and CDR2 are SGHRS and YFSETQ. This CDR3 spans 14 amino acids. The CDR3, as DNA: TGCGCCAGCAGCTCGGGCATCATGAACACTGAAGCTTTCTTT. Translation: CASSSGIMNTEAFF. The variable domain in full, with the rest retrieved from reference TRBV5-1 and TRBJ1-1, is KAGVTQTPRYLIKTRGQQVTLSCSPISGHRSVSWYQQTPGQGLQFLFEYFSETQRNKGNFPGRFSGRQFSNSRSEMNVSTLELGDSALYLCASSSGIMNTEAFFGQGTRLTVV.

The chain is built from TRBV28 and TRBJ2-5; D gene unclear. The germline V gene encodes CDR1 MDHEN and CDR2 SYDVKM. The CDR3 spans 13 residues. V was trimmed by 8 bases and J by 5 bases, leaving 15 bases between them. The CDR3 coding sequence is TGTGCCAGCTACGCCCGAGTACAGGAGACCCAGTACTTC. This sequence encodes CASYARVQETQYF.